Below, 18 T cell receptor beta chains from the same sample are listed, as sequenced in a study of monozygotic twins with cystic fibrosis. The data were produced by immunoSEQ multiplex PCR, yet TCRdb's version contains in-frame clones alone and is incomplete. The sample includes about 35,000 clones, under 70% of them seen just once. The sequenced sample consisted of blood. Source of these receptors: a girl between 5 and 17 years old with cystic fibrosis.

The chain joins TRBV5-6 to TRBJ2-7, with D tentatively TRBD1 (5 bases). Trimming took off 5 bases at V and 3 bases at J, with 12 bases between the two ends. The CDR3 sequence is 13 residues long. The germline V gene encodes CDR1 SGHDT and CDR2 YYEEEE. CDR3 residues: CASSSGMSYEQYF. As DNA, the CDR3 is TGTGCCAGCAGTTCAGGGATGAGCTACGAGCAGTACTTC. The full variable domain, with the rest looked up from reference TRBV5-6 and TRBJ2-7, is DAGVTQSPTHLIKTRGQQVTLRCSPKSGHDTVSWYQQALGQGPQFIFQYYEEEERQRGNFPDRFSGHQFPNYSSELNVNALLLGDSALYLCASSSGMSYEQYFGPGTRLTVT.

The V gene is TRBV5-1, the J gene TRBJ2-7; 7 nucleotides agree with TRBD1. Unmatched junction bases numbered 14, after V lost 3 bases and J lost 5 bases. Germline V lookup: CDR1 SGHRS, CDR2 YFSETQ. The CDR3 contains 16 residues. The CDR3 reads CASSSGDRSTQDEQYV. CDR3 sequence (DNA): TGCGCCAGCAGCTCTGGGGACAGATCCACCCAGGACGAGCAGTACGTC.

J is TRBJ2-5 and V is TRBV11-2, with D possibly TRBD1 on 5 matching bases. This CDR3 is 13 amino acids long. Germline loops: CDR1 SGHAT, CDR2 FQNNGV. V was shortened by 1 base and J by 4 bases, with 7 bases between the two germline ends. For the CDR3, the DNA is TGTGCCAGCAGCTTAGCAGGGCTAGAGACCCAGTACTTC. Its translation: CASSLAGLETQYF.

This clone was seen a few times. The CDR3 nucleotides are TGTGCCAGTCATCCTTGGACGGGTCAGCCCCAGCATTTT. Encoded protein: CASHPWTGQPQHF. The genes are TRBV19 and TRBJ1-5; D remains unclear. This CDR3 is built from 13 residues. Germline loops: CDR1 LNHDA, CDR2 SQIVND (reference sequence). The V end was cut by 8 bases, the J end by 6 bases, with 14 bases between.

The gene calls are TRBV9 and TRBJ2-3; 7 bases match TRBD2. Germline-derived CDR1 and CDR2 are SGDLS and YYNGEE. CDR3 length: 19 amino acids. Trimming at V came to 4 bases and at J to 6 bases, leaving 23 bases not matched to a gene. The CDR3 here is CASSPVCCAGRVNRDTQYF. DNA for the CDR3: TGTGCCAGCAGCCCAGTATGTTGTGCGGGGAGGGTGAATAGGGATACGCAGTATTTT.

The chain links TRBV5-4 to TRBJ2-2, with 11 positions matching TRBD1. The germline V gene encodes CDR1 SGHNT and CDR2 YYREEE (reference sequence). Trimming removed 3 bases from V and 3 bases from J; junction bases left unmatched: 4. This CDR3 has 16 residues. The CDR3 bases are TGTGCCAGCAGCTATCCGGGACAGGGGGACACCGGGGAGCTGTTTTTT. The encoded protein is CASSYPGQGDTGELFF. Complete variable domain (other parts from reference TRBV5-4 and TRBJ2-2): ETGVTQSPTHLIKTRGQQVTLRCSSQSGHNTVSWYQQALGQGPQFIFQYYREEENGRGNFPPRFSGLQFPNYSSELNVNALELDDSALYLCASSYPGQGDTGELFFGEGSRLTVL.

V gene TRBV29-1 combines with J gene TRBJ2-5; TRBD2 matches 7 bases. With V trimmed by 0 bases and J by 5 bases, 9 bases remained unmatched. This CDR3 has 15 residues. Per germline, CDR1 SQVTM and CDR2 ANQGSEA. CDR3 bases: TGCAGCGTTGAAGACAACGGGAGGAGCGGGGAGACCCAGTACTTC. As protein: CSVEDNGRSGETQYF.

V and J are TRBV6-5 and TRBJ2-1; D gene uncertain. The germline V gene has CDR1 MNHEY and CDR2 SVGAGI. Trimming cost V 6 bases and J 10 bases, with 10 bases left between them. The CDR3 loop spans 11 amino acids. CDR3 in amino acids: CASSRLAEQFF. CDR3 DNA sequence: TGTGCCAGCAGCCGACTTGCGGAGCAGTTCTTC.

V usage is TRBV20-1 and J usage is TRBJ2-5, with D unresolved. Trimming shortened V by 4 bases and J by 5 bases, and 5 bases separated the two germline ends. The CDR3 contains 10 residues. CDR1 is DFQATT, CDR2 SNEGSKA, per germline (reference sequence). Here the CDR3 reads CSAKKETQYF. The DNA of the CDR3 is TGCAGTGCTAAGAAGGAGACCCAGTACTTC.

The rearrangement uses TRBV30 and TRBJ2-5; the match to TRBD2 covers 9 bases. The CDR3 runs to 16 residues. Per the germline V gene, CDR1 is GTSNPN and CDR2 is SVGIG (reference sequence). J gave up 4 bases and V 3 bases, and 12 bases lay outside the gene matches. CDR3 bases: TGTGCCTGGAGACCGGGGTTAGCGGGAGCTCGAGAGACCCAGTACTTC. Amino acids: CAWRPGLAGARETQYF.

The V gene is TRBV19, the J gene TRBJ2-7; weak D call: TRBD1 (6 bases). Looked up from germline, CDR1 is LNHDA and CDR2 is SQIVND (reference sequence). The CDR3 covers 15 residues. V was cut by 4 bases and J by 0 bases, with 13 bases left in between. The CDR3 reads CASSREQGNSYEQYF. DNA for the CDR3: TGTGCCAGTAGTAGGGAACAGGGAAACTCCTACGAGCAGTACTTC.

This clone appeared a single time. The rearrangement uses TRBV4-2 and TRBJ2-1, with D perhaps matching TRBD1 (5 bases). This CDR3 comprises 16 residues. Trimming cost V 3 bases and J 8 bases, with 20 bases left between them. In germline, CDR1 is LGHNA, CDR2 YNFKEQ. This CDR3 reads CASSQIQAPPMDEQFF. The CDR3 nucleotides read TGTGCCAGCAGCCAGATACAGGCTCCCCCAATGGATGAGCAGTTCTTC.

The chain is built from TRBV4-3 and TRBJ2-6, with 11 bases matching TRBD1. The CDR3 covers 17 residues. Germline trimming cut 4 bases from V and 3 bases from J; bases unmatched to any gene: 5. Germline assignment: CDR1 LGHNA and CDR2 YSLEER. Here the CDR3 DNA reads TGCGCCAGCAGCCTTCGGACAGGGGGCGGTGGGGCCAACGTCCTGACTTTC. Translated: CASSLRTGGGGANVLTF.

The J gene is TRBJ2-3, the V gene TRBV27; 7 bases are a match to TRBD1. CDR1 and CDR2 from the germline V gene are MNHEY and SMNVEV (reference sequence). This CDR3 is 14 amino acids long. The trim removed 9 bases at V and 1 base at J, leaving 7 bases unmatched. CDR3 sequence reads: CASRRDSRTDTQYF. The CDR3 bases are TGTGCCAGTCGCCGGGACAGCCGCACAGATACGCAGTATTTT.

There are a few counts of this clone. The rearrangement links TRBV7-9 to TRBJ1-4, with TRBD1 matching 9 bases. The CDR3 has 16 residues. The trim removed 3 bases at V and 4 bases at J, leaving 6 bases unmatched. Germline CDR1 is SEHNR and CDR2 is FQNEAQ (reference sequence). CDR3 nucleotides: TGTGCCAGCAGCTTTCCTACAGGGGGCTTTAATGAAAAACTGTTTTTT. Translating it yields CASSFPTGGFNEKLFF.

The V call is TRBV7-9, the J call TRBJ2-5, with D possibly called TRBD1 or TRBD2 (6 bases each). The germline V and J ends were trimmed by 5 bases and 0 bases, with 16 bases remaining between them. This CDR3 has 16 residues. Germline CDR1 is SEHNR and CDR2 is FQNEAQ (reference sequence). CDR3 sequence reads: CASSPKQGLYQETQYF. CDR3 sequence (DNA): TGTGCCAGCAGCCCCAAACAGGGACTGTACCAAGAGACCCAGTACTTC.

The V call is TRBV19, the J call TRBJ1-1; weak D call: TRBD1 (5 bases). The germline V gene encodes CDR1 LNHDA and CDR2 SQIVND (reference sequence). This CDR3 has 12 amino acids. V lost 5 bases to trimming and J lost 6 bases, with 10 bases between them. This CDR3 reads CASSGRDPEAFF. CDR3 DNA sequence: TGTGCCAGTAGTGGCCGGGACCCTGAAGCTTTCTTT.

V is TRBV18 and J is TRBJ2-2, with D possibly being TRBD2 (6 bases). The ends were cut back, 1 base at V and 0 bases at J, with 9 bases in the middle. CDR1 is KGHSH, CDR2 LQKENI, per germline. The CDR3 runs to 16 residues. The CDR3 region is CASSPLGLPNTGELFF. The DNA of the CDR3 is TGTGCCAGCTCACCACTTGGACTACCGAACACCGGGGAGCTGTTTTTT.